These 21 T cell receptor beta chains share one sample of origin, sequenced in a study of blood T cell repertoires in COVID-19. Data came from immunoSEQ multiplex PCR; TCRdb stores just in-frame clones and leaves some out. The table shows roughly 500,000 clones, with roughly 90% occurring only once. Sequencing was performed on PBMCs or T cells enriched from blood (not recorded which). The receptors come from a middle-aged woman who had recovered from COVID-19.

V gene TRBV27 combines with J gene TRBJ2-3; 8 positions agree with TRBD1. V was pared by 2 bases and J by 1 base, with 8 bases of the junction left unmatched. This CDR3 contains 17 residues. Germline-derived CDR1 and CDR2 are MNHEY and SMNVEV (reference sequence). CDR3 amino acids: CASSLRGGRGRTDTQYF. CDR3 nucleotide sequence: TGTGCCAGCAGTTTAAGGGGCGGCAGGGGGCGCACAGATACGCAGTATTTT.

The gene calls are TRBV2 and TRBJ2-2; 9 nucleotides line up with TRBD2. Germline V lookup: CDR1 SNHLY, CDR2 FYNNEI. This CDR3 has 15 residues. V gave up 6 bases and J gave up 2 bases; unmatched junction bases: 4. The CDR3 spells CASRGTSFNTGELFF. The CDR3 nucleotides are TGTGCCAGCAGGGGGACTAGCTTCAACACCGGGGAGCTGTTTTTT.

This clone was seen only a few times. The V and J genes are TRBV4-3 and TRBJ1-1, with a tentative D call TRBD1 (6 bases). CDR3 length equals 20 residues. V was clipped by 3 bases and J by 4 bases, with 30 bases between them. Germline CDR1 is LGHNA and CDR2 is YSLEER. The CDR3 reads CASSQGVVTGPPRGGTEAFF. The CDR3 region has the DNA TGCGCCAGCAGCCAGGGGGTCGTTACAGGGCCTCCTCGTGGGGGCACTGAAGCTTTCTTT.

The rearrangement links TRBV9 to TRBJ1-1; TRBD1 aligns across 7 bases. The germline CDR1 and CDR2 sequences are SGDLS and YYNGEE. This CDR3 has 15 residues. V was clipped by 7 bases and J by 4 bases; unmatched bases: 13. CDR3 protein: CASSAIKAGGTEAFF. Here the CDR3 DNA reads TGTGCCAGCTCCGCAATAAAGGCAGGGGGCACTGAAGCTTTCTTT.

This chain joins TRBV7-2 and TRBJ1-5, with a weak D call TRBD1 (6 bases). The CDR3 is made up of 13 amino acids. V was pared by 4 bases and J by 5 bases, with 9 bases between. Germline lookup yields CDR1 SGHTA and CDR2 FQGNSA. The CDR3 bases are TGTGCCAGCAGCTCGGACAGATATCAGCCCCAGCATTTT. Protein: CASSSDRYQPQHF. The whole variable domain, filled in from reference TRBV7-2 and TRBJ1-5, reads GAGVSQSPSNKVTEKGKDVELRCDPISGHTALYWYRQSLGQGLEFLIYFQGNSAPDKSGLPSDRFSAERTGGSVSTLTIQRTQQEDSAVYLCASSSDRYQPQHFGDGTRLSIL.

V and J are TRBV6-5 and TRBJ2-2; D call uncertain. Per germline, CDR1 MNHEY and CDR2 SVGAGI. Trimming removed 0 bases at V and 4 bases at J, with 12 bases between. There are 16 residues in the CDR3. The CDR3 region has the DNA TGTGCCAGCAGTTACTCAGAACAGTTAGGCACCGGGGAGCTGTTTTTT. It codes for CASSYSEQLGTGELFF.

The rearrangement uses TRBV14 and TRBJ2-1; possible D gene TRBD2, 7 bases. V gave up 0 bases and J gave up 0 bases, with 15 bases separating them. Per the germline V gene, CDR1 is SGHDN and CDR2 is FVKESK. This CDR3 has 18 amino acids. The CDR3 loop is CASSQDRGGSLSYNEQFF. CDR3 coding DNA: TGTGCCAGCAGCCAAGACAGGGGCGGGAGCCTCTCCTACAATGAGCAGTTCTTC.

A note on this clone: Other DNA sequences in this sample translate to the same CDR3. This rearrangement joins TRBV9 to TRBJ2-1; TRBD2 matches at 8 bases. Germline assignment: CDR1 SGDLS and CDR2 YYNGEE. J lost 4 bases, V lost 0 bases, and 3 bases had no gene match. CDR3 size: 15 residues. The CDR3 here is CASSVGTSGYNEQFF. The CDR3 nucleotides are TGTGCCAGCAGCGTAGGCACTAGCGGTTACAATGAGCAGTTCTTC.

Here the CDR3 DNA reads TGTGCCAGTGGGGCTGGCGGTGGTACCGGGGAGCTGTTTTTT. Amino acids: CASGAGGGTGELFF. The chain employs TRBV19 and TRBJ2-2; D may be TRBD1 (5 bases). Between the trimmed V and J ends, which lost 8 bases and 5 bases, there was a span of 15 bases. The CDR3 consists of 14 residues. Germline assignment: CDR1 LNHDA and CDR2 SQIVND (reference sequence).

This chain connects TRBV21-1 to TRBJ1-4. TRBV21-1 is designated a pseudogene. The CDR3 spans 16 residues. Here the CDR3 DNA reads TGTGCCAGCAGCAAAGAGGCGGGGGGGACTAATGAAAAACTGTTTTTT. This codes for CASSKEAGGTNEKLFF.

J is TRBJ1-2 and V is TRBV5-1; 9 bases line up with TRBD1. The CDR3 loop spans 14 amino acids. V shed 4 bases and J 6 bases; nucleotides not matched to a gene: 7. Germline assignment: CDR1 SGHRS and CDR2 YFSETQ. The CDR3, as DNA: TGCGCCAGCAGCACATGGGACAGGGAAAATGGCTACACCTTC. This sequence encodes CASSTWDRENGYTF. Filled out from reference TRBV5-1 and TRBJ1-2, the complete variable domain reads KAGVTQTPRYLIKTRGQQVTLSCSPISGHRSVSWYQQTPGQGLQFLFEYFSETQRNKGNFPGRFSGRQFSNSRSEMNVSTLELGDSALYLCASSTWDRENGYTFGSGTRLTVV.

The J gene is TRBJ2-2, the V gene TRBV9; D unclear. CDR1 is SGDLS, CDR2 YYNGEE, per germline. The V end lost 4 bases, the J end lost 5 bases, and 9 bases lay between the germline ends. This CDR3 spans 13 amino acids. CDR3 region: CASSPSQTGELFF. CDR3 sequence (DNA): TGTGCCAGCAGCCCCAGTCAGACCGGGGAGCTGTTTTTT.

This chain joins TRBV10-1 and TRBJ2-7; 7 bases agree with TRBD2. Germline CDR1 WNHNN, CDR2 SYGVQD (reference sequence). The CDR3 runs 13 residues. V lost 8 bases, J lost 2 bases, and 6 bases stayed unmatched. The CDR3 nucleotides read TGCGCCAGCGATGCGGGAGCTGCCTACGAGCAGTACTTC. Its protein product is CASDAGAAYEQYF.

V usage is TRBV7-2 and J usage is TRBJ2-2, with a possible D match to TRBD2 (5 bases). Deletions cut 6 bases from V and 7 bases from J, with 24 bases between. The CDR3 extends over 17 amino acids. From germline, CDR1 is SGHTA and CDR2 FQGNSA. CDR3 residues: CASSLRSHQRGDGELFF. The DNA of the CDR3 is TGTGCCAGCAGTCTTAGATCCCACCAACGGGGTGACGGGGAGCTGTTTTTT. The variable domain in full, with the rest retrieved from reference TRBV7-2 and TRBJ2-2, is GAGVSQSPSNKVTEKGKDVELRCDPISGHTALYWYRQSLGQGLEFLIYFQGNSAPDKSGLPSDRFSAERTGGSVSTLTIQRTQQEDSAVYLCASSLRSHQRGDGELFFGEGSRLTVL.

CDR3 sequence reads: CASSFSGGGDGYTF. The CDR3 DNA follows: TGTGCCAGCAGCTTTAGTGGGGGAGGGGATGGCTACACCTTC. The genes are TRBV5-4 and TRBJ1-2; D might be TRBD1 (5 bases). Germline V gives CDR1 SGHNT, CDR2 YYREEE (reference sequence). This CDR3 has 14 amino acids. With 2 bases removed from V and 6 bases from J, the gap between germline ends came to 14 bases.

The chain recombines TRBV5-4 with TRBJ2-3; TRBD2 matches at 11 bases. This CDR3 is built from 15 residues. Germline CDR1 is SGHNT and CDR2 is YYREEE (reference sequence). V shed 2 bases and J 5 bases; nucleotides not matched to a gene: 4. The CDR3, as DNA: TGTGCCAGCAGCTTAACTAGCGGGAGATTAGATACGCAGTATTTT. This encodes CASSLTSGRLDTQYF.

On this clone: Other DNA sequences in the same sample also yield this CDR3. The gene calls are TRBV18 and TRBJ1-1; 9 nucleotides agree with TRBD1. CDR3 length: 14 residues. Trimming at V came to 5 bases and at J to 1 base, leaving 2 bases not matched to a gene. Germline V gene sequence: CDR1 KGHSH, CDR2 LQKENI. CDR3 amino acids: CASSAGQGNTEAFF. CDR3 DNA sequence: TGTGCCAGCTCAGCGGGACAGGGGAACACTGAAGCTTTCTTT.

This rearrangement joins TRBV5-5 to TRBJ2-7, with D possibly being TRBD1 (6 bases). The CDR3 is 13 residues long. In germline, CDR1 is SGHKS, CDR2 YYEKEE (reference sequence). The V and J ends lost 0 bases and 3 bases respectively, with 7 bases between them. The CDR3 loop is CASSLVDSYEQYF. The CDR3 coding sequence is TGTGCCAGCAGCTTGGTGGACAGCTACGAGCAGTACTTC. Full variable domain (missing parts from reference TRBV5-5 and TRBJ2-7): DAGVTQSPTHLIKTRGQQVTLRCSPISGHKSVSWYQQVLGQGPQFIFQYYEKEERGRGNFPDRFSARQFPNYSSELNVNALLLGDSALYLCASSLVDSYEQYFGPGTRLTVT.

DNA for the CDR3: TGTGCCAGCAGTTACAACGGGAGGAACCACGAGCAGTACTTC. Amino acid sequence: CASSYNGRNHEQYF. The chain is built from TRBV27 and TRBJ2-7, with 7 nucleotides matching TRBD2. The germline gives CDR1 MNHEY, CDR2 SMNVEV (reference sequence). The CDR3 loop spans 14 amino acids. Trimming at V came to 4 bases and at J to 5 bases, leaving 8 bases not matched to a gene.

The V and J genes are TRBV7-2 and TRBJ2-1; 8 nucleotides agree with TRBD2. V was clipped by 2 bases and J by 8 bases; unmatched bases: 8. Germline V gene lookup returns CDR1 SGHTA and CDR2 FQGNSA. CDR3 size: 15 residues. CDR3 in amino acids: CASSLFPGGPDEQFF. The DNA of the CDR3 is TGTGCCAGCAGCTTATTTCCGGGAGGGCCTGATGAGCAGTTCTTC.

This sequence joins TRBV5-6 and TRBJ1-1, with 9 bases matching TRBD1. Germline V gene sequence: CDR1 SGHDT, CDR2 YYEEEE. The V gene end was trimmed by 4 bases and the J gene end by 3 bases; junction bases not matched to a gene: 10. The CDR3 spans 16 residues. This CDR3 is CASSKGQGGWDTEAFF. The CDR3 bases are TGTGCCAGCAGCAAGGGACAGGGCGGGTGGGACACTGAAGCTTTCTTT.